The clone carrying this T cell receptor beta chain was picked up a small number of times. In terms of age and location, participants ranged from roughly 18 to 90 years and lived in roughly 22 US areas. The data originate from a study of blood T cell repertoires in COVID-19. Looking at the study overall: In each case, the material was cDNA or gDNA derived from T cells, B-cell-depleted T cells, or PBMCs.

In the original analysis: Reference gene primers were amplified, and this amplification served to estimate nucleated cell counts. Assay used: immunoSEQ multiplex PCR; TCRdb lists only in-frame clones, some missing. The DNA gave D and trimming, while V, J and clone size come from that table. The repertoire includes 350,000 to 400,000 clones, approximately 90% of them detected once, and 0.7% to 0.95% sits in the top ten. Sequenced: PBMCs or T cells enriched from blood (not recorded which). This TCR was recovered from a middle-aged woman who had been exposed to COVID-19.

CDR3 protein: CASSLGQGTGELFF. The CDR3 bases are TGTGCCAGCAGCCTCGGACAGGGCACCGGGGAGCTGTTTTTT. The J gene is TRBJ2-2, the V gene TRBV7-2; 8 nucleotides line up with TRBD1. Germline V gene sequence: CDR1 SGHTA, CDR2 FQGNSA. J lost 4 bases, V lost 5 bases, and 3 bases had no gene match. The CDR3 spans 14 residues.